This T cell receptor beta chain was recorded in a study of OX40 agonist ivuxolimab in advanced cancers. Regarding the research as a whole: Ivuxolimab was an agonistic, fully human IgG2 monoclonal antibody directed against OX40 (CD134), a costimulatory receptor. Intravenous ivuxolimab was administered to patients every 2 weeks at six dose levels: 0.01, 0.1, 0.3, 1.5, 3 and 10 mg/kg. Of the approximately 54 dose-escalation patients, hepatocellular carcinoma was present in approximately 20, melanoma in approximately 15, renal cell carcinoma in 9 and head and neck cancer in 9. A male proportion of around 80% and a mean age of around 60 years, ranging from roughly 23 to 80, were recorded for the dose-escalation cohort. Patients were allowed to have had prior anti-PD-1, anti-PD-L1 or anti-CTLA-4 therapy, and around 37% of the dose-escalation patients had previously received checkpoint inhibitors. Partial responses occurred in three dose-escalation patients, of whom one had hepatocellular carcinoma and two had cutaneous melanoma. The purpose of peripheral TCRbeta sequencing was to test whether ivuxolimab changed TCR sequence diversity and led to clonal T-cell expansion. The paper describes the monotherapy dose-escalation part (N ≈ 52 patients) of the phase I trial of ivuxolimab.

Overall results and qualifications from the work: After ivuxolimab, CD8+ T cells had more expanded clones than CD4+ T cells on average. Low levels of normalized T-cell clonal expansion were also seen in some patients who did not respond. At doses of 0.1 to 3.0 mg/kg, clonal expansion of both CD4+ and CD8+ T cells in blood was seen between baseline and week 6. In the 0.1-3.0 mg/kg groups, partial responders had among the lowest normalized peripheral clonal expansion, particularly in CD8+ T cells. Antigen specificity was not determined for the clonally expanded peripheral T cells.

A distance of 17 bases separates the germline ends of V and J, which lose 0 bases and 7 bases respectively. Reading from cysteine to phenylalanine, the CDR3 counts 16 amino acids. The DNA shown is the 48-base CDR3, in frame from base 1. Per the germline V gene, SGHTA is the CDR1 and FQGNSA is the CDR2. As to this clone: Its cognate antigen has yet to be identified. Base quality data are lacking; no much larger clone is found one base away.

To sequence the TCRbeta CDR3 region, genomic DNA was isolated from the sorted cells. The immunoSEQ Assay was used for sequencing of TCRbeta CDR3 regions. TCRdb's version of the immuneACCESS table is confined to in-frame rearrangements and falls short of the full clone set. An unresolved V gene accounts for under half of the shortfall where checked; the remainder is of unknown origin. The sample table shows approximately 75,000 clones, and roughly 78% are seen once. Clones ranked in the top ten supply roughly 5.4% of the sample. Patients with a history of autoimmune disease or receiving systemic immunosuppression were excluded from the trial. Peripheral blood for TCR sequencing was collected from all dose cohorts at baseline, on cycle 4 day 1, and on cycle 7 day 1. The samples were taken from a phase I, first-in-human, multicenter, open-label dose-escalation trial of ivuxolimab. Adults with locally advanced or metastatic melanoma, renal cell carcinoma, hepatocellular carcinoma or head and neck squamous cell carcinoma were enrolled in the trial. Before TCR sequencing, CD4+ T cells and CD8+ T cells were sorted from peripheral blood as separate populations.

Sequencing was performed on CD4+ or CD8+ T cells sorted from blood, taken in a trial of the OX40 agonist ivuxolimab. This receptor chain uses TRBV7-2 and TRBJ2-3; a weak D assignment points to TRBD1 (5 bases agree). This clonotype originated in an adult with an advanced solid tumor such as melanoma, head and neck, liver or kidney cancer. CDR3 loop: CASSLALGVQSNTQYF. DNA sequence: TGTGCCAGCAGCTTAGCGCTAGGGGTCCAGAGTAATACGCAGTATTTT.